This T cell receptor beta chain was observed in a study of long-term antiretroviral therapy in people with HIV. Survey-level immunoSEQ v3.0 assays were run. Per-sample sequencing targets were roughly 40,000-55,000 T-cell genomes. Generated by immunoSEQ multiplex PCR, the TCRdb table keeps only in-frame clones and is missing some. The data show tens of thousands of clones, less than 90% seen once. The receptor was isolated from a man aged 45-60 years with HIV. The sequenced sample was unsorted PBMCs, obtained 2 years after starting antiretroviral therapy.

As DNA, the CDR3 is TGTGCCAGCAGCTTAGGAATAGGGGGCGCCGGCTATGGCTACACCTTC. This encodes CASSLGIGGAGYGYTF. V and J are TRBV7-2 and TRBJ1-2; TRBD1 matches 7 bases. The germline V gene encodes CDR1 SGHTA and CDR2 FQGNSA. The CDR3 is made up of 16 amino acids. V was clipped by 1 base and J by 4 bases; unmatched bases: 9.